This T cell receptor (beta chain) came from a study of patients and donors after allogeneic stem cell transplantation. The CDR3 consists of 16 residues. Germline V gives CDR1 MNHEY, CDR2 SMNVEV (reference sequence). V trimming: 5 bases; J trimming: 2 bases; junction bases outside the gene matches: 9. From the RT-PCR reads, TCRdb called clonotypes with MiXCR, one entry per CDR3 protein. The sample lists some 11,000 distinct CDR3 sequences, almost 25% occurring once. The rearrangement uses TRBV27 and TRBJ2-5, with 9 bases matching TRBD1. This clonotype was obtained from a human donor who was either an allogeneic HSCT recipient or a stem cell or donor lymphocyte infusion donor (not recorded which). It is not recorded whose cells these are; they may come from a transplant donor. The sample was blood, either unsorted or a sorted T cell fraction (not recorded which). CDR3 region: CASSNTGGGEQETQYF. CDR3 sequence (DNA): TGTGCCAGCAGTAACACAGGGGGCGGGGAGCAAGAGACCCAGTACTTC.